This entry lists 12 T cell receptor beta chains sequenced from one sample in a study of identifying expanded T cells in peripheral blood (dated by TCRdb to the late 2010s). The receptor library was made with the immunoSEQ multiplex PCR assay. This immuneACCESS table, as held by TCRdb, lists in-frame sequences with V and J called but not all clones. Of the missing ones, under half trace to an unresolved V gene in checked studies; the others have no known cause. Within this sample are some 54,000 clones, with 82% of them counted one time only. The ten largest clones represent approximately 14% of the sample. The sequenced sample consisted of blood. The receptors stem from a person between 18 and 69 years old in good health.

This clone has only one observation. The V call is TRBV11-2, the J call TRBJ1-1; D call uncertain. CDR1 SGHAT and CDR2 FQNNGV come from the germline V gene. V lost 0 bases, J lost 4 bases, and 15 bases lay in between. The CDR3 is made up of 16 amino acids. CDR3 sequence: CASSLEAFAGSTEAFF. The CDR3, as DNA: TGTGCCAGCAGCTTAGAGGCCTTTGCGGGTAGCACTGAAGCTTTCTTT.

The chain joins TRBV2 to TRBJ1-2; no definite D call. Trimming stripped 5 bases from V and 6 bases from J, with 4 bases between. Germline V gene data show CDR1 as SNHLY and CDR2 as FYNNEI. The CDR3 runs 10 residues. CDR3 sequence: CASSSNGYTF. CDR3 sequence (DNA): TGTGCCAGCAGTTCAAATGGCTACACCTTC.

CDR3 sequence (DNA): TGCGCCAGCAGCGAGGGTAGCGGGGGGGCCACAGATACGCAGTATTTT. Translating it yields CASSEGSGGATDTQYF. J is TRBJ2-3 and V is TRBV5-1; 11 nucleotides match TRBD2. The CDR3 has 16 residues. The germline gives CDR1 SGHRS, CDR2 YFSETQ. Trimming removed 4 bases from V and 2 bases from J; junction bases left unmatched: 6.

In the case of this clone: One junction end does not reproduce the germline sequence, and a read error may be involved. V and J are TRBV7-2 and TRBJ1-2; 8 bases are shared with TRBD1. CDR3 size: 15 residues. CDR1 SGHTA and CDR2 FQGNSA come from the germline V gene. The CDR3 DNA reads as TGCGCCAGCAGCCCCTATGGGCAGGGGGCCGATGGCTACACCTTC. Protein product: CASSPYGQGADGYTF.

This sequence joins TRBV5-6 and TRBJ1-5; no reliable D call. The CDR3 totals 14 residues. Trimming cost V 1 base and J 0 bases, with 5 bases left between them. Germline CDR1 is SGHDT and CDR2 is YYEEEE. CDR3 sequence reads: CASSLYHSNQPQHF. As DNA, the CDR3 is TGTGCCAGCAGCTTGTACCATAGCAATCAGCCCCAGCATTTT.

The CDR3 region is CASSLHKDRGDEKLFF. In DNA, the CDR3 is TGTGCCAGCAGCTTACATAAGGACAGGGGGGATGAAAAACTGTTTTTT. The J gene is TRBJ1-4, the V gene TRBV11-2; 10 bases are a match to TRBD1. Per germline, CDR1 SGHAT and CDR2 FQNNGV. Trimming at V came to 2 bases and at J to 6 bases, leaving 6 bases not matched to a gene. The CDR3 has 16 amino acids. Using reference TRBV11-2 and TRBJ1-4 for the parts outside the CDR3, the full variable domain is EAGVAQSPRYKIIEKRQSVAFWCNPISGHATLYWYQQILGQGPKLLIQFQNNGVVDDSQLPKDRFSAERLKGVDSTLKIQPAKLEDSAVYLCASSLHKDRGDEKLFFGSGTQLSVL.

The chain employs TRBV7-8 and TRBJ2-7, with 8 bases lining up with TRBD2. V shed 3 bases, J shed 2 bases, and the junction held 6 bases outside the gene matches. There are 15 residues in the CDR3. CDR1 is SGHVS and CDR2 is FQNEAQ in the germline V gene. The CDR3 bases are TGTGCCAGCAGCTTTTATCCGGGACTAGCCTACGAGCAGTACGTC. Residues: CASSFYPGLAYEQYV.

This chain links TRBV7-3 with TRBJ2-5; 9 nucleotides align to TRBD1. Trimming cost V 5 bases and J 4 bases; bases outside gene matches: 8. The germline V gene has CDR1 SGHTA and CDR2 FQGTGA. CDR3 size: 15 residues. The CDR3 here is CASSRVGTGSETQYF. CDR3 sequence (DNA): TGTGCCAGCAGCCGCGTGGGGACAGGGTCAGAGACCCAGTACTTC.

The J gene is TRBJ2-1, the V gene TRBV11-2; TRBD2 aligns across 13 bases. This CDR3 spans 17 amino acids. J gave up 0 bases and V 4 bases, and 3 bases lay outside the gene matches. Germline V gene sequence: CDR1 SGHAT, CDR2 FQNNGV. CDR3 sequence (DNA): TGTGCCAGCAGCTCCGGGACTAGCGGGACCTCCTACAATGAGCAGTTCTTC. Its translation: CASSSGTSGTSYNEQFF.

The chain combines TRBV28 with TRBJ1-5; 7 nucleotides align to TRBD1. The germline gives CDR1 MDHEN, CDR2 SYDVKM. The CDR3 has 14 amino acids. V dropped 6 bases and J dropped 7; count of bases not matched to a gene: 9. Written as DNA, the CDR3 is TGTGCCAGCAGCCGACAGGGAATTCGGCAGCCCCAGCATTTT. Its translation is CASSRQGIRQPQHF. Complete variable domain (other parts from reference TRBV28 and TRBJ1-5): DVKVTQSSRYLVKRTGEKVFLECVQDMDHENMFWYRQDPGLGLRLIYFSYDVKMKEKGDIPEGYSVSREKKERFSLILESASTNQTSMYLCASSRQGIRQPQHFGDGTRLSIL.

The gene calls are TRBV6-1 and TRBJ1-2; 7 bases line up with TRBD1. CDR1 is MNHNS and CDR2 is SASEGT in the germline V gene. V was pared by 3 bases and J by 8 bases, with 9 bases of the junction left unmatched. The length of the CDR3 is 14 residues. CDR3 amino acids: CASSEYRQGSGYTF. Written as DNA, the CDR3 is TGTGCCAGCAGTGAGTACCGACAGGGCTCGGGCTACACCTTC.

The rearrangement joins TRBV7-3 to TRBJ2-5; TRBD1 is a possible D gene (6 bases). The germline CDR1 and CDR2 sequences are SGHTA and FQGTGA. V dropped 4 bases and J dropped 10 bases, with 13 bases sitting between them. The CDR3 loop spans 12 amino acids. The CDR3 bases are TGTGCCAGCAGCTCCCTAGGGGGACACCAGTACTTC. It specifies CASSSLGGHQYF. Looking up the rest from reference TRBV7-3 and TRBJ2-5 gives the full variable domain: GAGVSQTPSNKVTEKGKYVELRCDPISGHTALYWYRQSLGQGPEFLIYFQGTGAADDSGLPNDRFFAVRPEGSVSTLKIQRTERGDSAVYLCASSSLGGHQYFGPGTRLLVL.